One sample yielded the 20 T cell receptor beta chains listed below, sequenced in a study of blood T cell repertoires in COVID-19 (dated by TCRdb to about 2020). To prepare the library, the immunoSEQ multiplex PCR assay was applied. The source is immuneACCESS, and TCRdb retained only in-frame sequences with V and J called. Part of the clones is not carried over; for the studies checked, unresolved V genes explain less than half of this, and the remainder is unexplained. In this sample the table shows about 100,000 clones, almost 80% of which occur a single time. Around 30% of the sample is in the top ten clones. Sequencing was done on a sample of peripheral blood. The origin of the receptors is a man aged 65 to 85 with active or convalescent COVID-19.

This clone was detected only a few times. The CDR3 DNA follows: TGTGCCAGCAGTTTTCTAGCGGGACCCTACGAGCAGTACTTC. This gives the protein CASSFLAGPYEQYF. The chain links TRBV6-2 or TRBV6-3 to TRBJ2-7; 9 bases fit TRBD2. Germline CDR1 MNHEY, CDR2 SVGEGT. V lost 4 bases to trimming and J lost 2 bases; unmatched junction nucleotides: 3. The CDR3 length is 14 residues.

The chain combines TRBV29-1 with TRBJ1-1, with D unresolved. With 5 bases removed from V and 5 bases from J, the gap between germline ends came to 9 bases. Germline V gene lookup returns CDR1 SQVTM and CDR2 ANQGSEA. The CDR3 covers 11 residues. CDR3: CSVTARTEAFF. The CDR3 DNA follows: TGCAGCGTTACGGCGAGGACTGAAGCTTTCTTT.

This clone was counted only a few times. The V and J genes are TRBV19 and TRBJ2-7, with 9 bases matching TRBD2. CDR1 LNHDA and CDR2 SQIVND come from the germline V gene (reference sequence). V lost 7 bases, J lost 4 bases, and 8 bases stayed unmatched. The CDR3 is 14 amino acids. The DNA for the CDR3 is TGTGCCAGTACCTTGACTAGCGGAGCATACGAGCAGTACTTC. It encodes CASTLTSGAYEQYF.

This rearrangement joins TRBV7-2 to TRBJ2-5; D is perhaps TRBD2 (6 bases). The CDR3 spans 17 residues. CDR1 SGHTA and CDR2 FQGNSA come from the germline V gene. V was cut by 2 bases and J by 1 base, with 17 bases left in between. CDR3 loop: CASSLLVLAHLQETQYF. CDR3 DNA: TGTGCCAGCAGCTTACTCGTACTAGCCCACCTCCAAGAGACCCAGTACTTC.

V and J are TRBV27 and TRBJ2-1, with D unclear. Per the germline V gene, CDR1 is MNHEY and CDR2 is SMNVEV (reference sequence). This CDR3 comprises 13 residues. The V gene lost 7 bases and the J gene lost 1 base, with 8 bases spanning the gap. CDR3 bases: TGTGCCAGCACCGCCGGGTCCTACAATGAGCAGTTCTTC. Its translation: CASTAGSYNEQFF.

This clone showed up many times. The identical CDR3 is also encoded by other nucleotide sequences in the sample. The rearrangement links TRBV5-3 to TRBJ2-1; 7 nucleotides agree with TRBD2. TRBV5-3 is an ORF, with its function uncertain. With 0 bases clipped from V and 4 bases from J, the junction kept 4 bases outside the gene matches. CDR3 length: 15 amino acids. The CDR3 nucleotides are TGTGCCAGAAGCTTGGGTCTGGGGGGGTACAATGAGCAGTTCTTC. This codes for CARSLGLGGYNEQFF.

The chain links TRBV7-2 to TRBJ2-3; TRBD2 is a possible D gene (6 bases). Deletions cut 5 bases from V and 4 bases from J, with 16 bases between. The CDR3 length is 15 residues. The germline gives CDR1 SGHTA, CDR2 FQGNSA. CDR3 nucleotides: TGTGCCAGCAGCCTCCTCGCGGGGAGATCAGATACGCAGTATTTT. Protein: CASSLLAGRSDTQYF. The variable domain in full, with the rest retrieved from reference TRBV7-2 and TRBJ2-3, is GAGVSQSPSNKVTEKGKDVELRCDPISGHTALYWYRQSLGQGLEFLIYFQGNSAPDKSGLPSDRFSAERTGGSVSTLTIQRTQQEDSAVYLCASSLLAGRSDTQYFGPGTRLTVL.

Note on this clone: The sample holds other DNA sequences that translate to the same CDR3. The CDR3 loop is CASSFGGDNSPLHF. The CDR3 DNA follows: TGTGCCAGCAGCTTTGGGGGGGATAATTCACCCCTCCACTTT. V gene TRBV5-5 combines with J gene TRBJ1-6; the D gene is possibly TRBD1 (5 bases). The germline V and J ends were trimmed by 2 bases and 5 bases, with 8 bases remaining between them. The CDR3 sequence is 14 residues long. Germline CDR1 reads SGHKS; CDR2 reads YYEKEE (reference sequence).

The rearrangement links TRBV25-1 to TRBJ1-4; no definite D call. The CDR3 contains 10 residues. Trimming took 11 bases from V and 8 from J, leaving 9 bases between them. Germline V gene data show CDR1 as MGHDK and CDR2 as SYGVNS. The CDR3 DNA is TGTGCCCGGGGAGTCGAAAAACTGTTTTTT. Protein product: CARGVEKLFF.

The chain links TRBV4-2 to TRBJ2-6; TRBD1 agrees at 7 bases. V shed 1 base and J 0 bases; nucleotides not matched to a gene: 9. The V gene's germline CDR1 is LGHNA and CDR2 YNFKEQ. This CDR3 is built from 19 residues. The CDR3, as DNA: TGTGCCAGCAGCCAAGGTTACAGGGGTGTTAGCTCTGGGGCCAACGTCCTGACTTTC. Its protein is CASSQGYRGVSSGANVLTF.

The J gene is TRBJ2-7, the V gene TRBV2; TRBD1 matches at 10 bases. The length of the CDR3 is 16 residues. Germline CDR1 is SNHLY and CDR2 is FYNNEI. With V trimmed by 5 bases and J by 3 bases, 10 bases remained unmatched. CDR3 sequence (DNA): TGTGCCAGCAGTTCCCGCCGGACAGGGGGTCTCTACGAGCAGTACTTC. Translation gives CASSSRRTGGLYEQYF.

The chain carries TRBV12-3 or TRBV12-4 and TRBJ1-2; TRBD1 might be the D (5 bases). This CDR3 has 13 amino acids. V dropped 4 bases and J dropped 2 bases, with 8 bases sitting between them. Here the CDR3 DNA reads TGTGCCAGCAGTTCCCGACAGAACTATGGCTACACCTTC. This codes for CASSSRQNYGYTF.

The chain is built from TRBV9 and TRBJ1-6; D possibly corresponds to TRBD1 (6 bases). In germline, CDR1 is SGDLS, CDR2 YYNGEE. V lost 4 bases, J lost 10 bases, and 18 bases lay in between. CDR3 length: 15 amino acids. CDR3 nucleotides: TGTGCCAGCAGCATAAGCTCAGGGGATGGCTCACCCCTCCACTTT. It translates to CASSISSGDGSPLHF.

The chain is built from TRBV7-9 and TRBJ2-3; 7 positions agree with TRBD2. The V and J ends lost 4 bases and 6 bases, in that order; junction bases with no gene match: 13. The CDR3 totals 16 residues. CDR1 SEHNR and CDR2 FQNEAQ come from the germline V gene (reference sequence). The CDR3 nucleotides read TGTGCCAGCAGCTCCCTTAGGGCTAGCGGCGGGGATACGCAGTATTTT. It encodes CASSSLRASGGDTQYF.

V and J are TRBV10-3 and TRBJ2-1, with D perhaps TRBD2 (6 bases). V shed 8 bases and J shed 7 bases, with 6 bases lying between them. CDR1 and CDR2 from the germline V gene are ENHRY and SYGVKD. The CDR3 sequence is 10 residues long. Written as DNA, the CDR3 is TGTGCCATCGGGGGGAATGAGCAGTTCTTC. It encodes CAIGGNEQFF.

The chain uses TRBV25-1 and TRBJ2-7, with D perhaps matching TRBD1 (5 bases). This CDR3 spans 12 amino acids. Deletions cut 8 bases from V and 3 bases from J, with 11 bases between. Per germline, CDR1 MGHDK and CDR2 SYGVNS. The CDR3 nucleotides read TGTGCCAGCGGACACTTAGACTACGAGCAGTACTTC. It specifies CASGHLDYEQYF.

The CDR3 protein is CAWIEAVVGGELFF. The CDR3 bases are TGTGCCTGGATCGAGGCCGTCGTAGGCGGGGAGCTGTTTTTT. This chain uses TRBV30 with TRBJ2-2, with D unclear. V lost 4 bases and J lost 7, with 16 bases in between. Looked up from germline, CDR1 is GTSNPN and CDR2 is SVGIG (reference sequence). The CDR3 is 14 amino acids.

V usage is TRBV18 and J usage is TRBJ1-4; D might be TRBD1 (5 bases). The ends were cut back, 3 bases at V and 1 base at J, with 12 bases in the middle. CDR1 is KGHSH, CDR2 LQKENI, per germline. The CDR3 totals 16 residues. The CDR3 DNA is TGTGCCAGCTCACCCCCCCCGGGGGGAACTAATGAAAAACTGTTTTTT. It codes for CASSPPPGGTNEKLFF.

The CDR3 DNA is TGCGCCAGCAGCTTGTTCGCGGGGGCCCCCGTAAGTCAGCAGTTCTTC. Encoded protein: CASSLFAGAPVSQQFF. The V and J genes are TRBV5-1 and TRBJ2-1; TRBD2 is a possible D gene (7 bases). The CDR3 totals 16 residues. V gave up 1 base and J gave up 11 bases, with 22 bases separating them. Per the germline V gene, CDR1 is SGHRS and CDR2 is YFSETQ.

The CDR3 sequence: CASSYGGFNQPQHF. The CDR3 DNA is TGTGCCAGCAGTTACGGGGGGTTTAATCAGCCCCAGCATTTT. The chain uses TRBV6-2 or TRBV6-3 and TRBJ1-5; weak D call: TRBD1 (5 bases). The length of the CDR3 is 14 residues. Trimming took 2 bases from V and 4 from J, leaving 9 bases between them. Germline values: CDR1 MNHEY, CDR2 SVGEGT.